This TCR beta chain is from a study of T-cell memory formation after mild COVID-19. This clonotype was counted only a few times. The antigen is unknown. TCRdb re-called the 5' RACE reads through MiXCR, storing one row per CDR3 protein. The sample includes 100,000 or so distinct CDR3 sequences, roughly 10% of them seen just once. Findings and caveats of the study: Mostly located in CM and EM were contracting CD4+ clones, with contracting CD8+ clones located in EMRA.

There are 13 residues in the CDR3. The V and J ends lost 1 base and 8 bases, in that order; junction bases with no gene match: 2. From germline, CDR1 is SGHTA and CDR2 FQGTGA. J is TRBJ2-1 and V is TRBV7-3; 7 positions match TRBD2. Sequencing was performed on PBMCs or a T cell subset sorted from them (not recorded which). The source of this sequence is a man aged 18-30 years who had mild COVID-19 (a few samples of this study predate the infection). Cell type and time point are not known. The CDR3 here is CASSLIAGDEQFF. The CDR3 bases are TGTGCCAGCAGCTTAATAGCGGGCGATGAGCAGTTCTTC.